This entry lists 3 T cell receptor beta chains sequenced from one sample in a study of T cell repertoires in cytomegalovirus infection. Using its own MiXCR run on the reads, TCRdb lists one record per CDR3 protein. Of 650,000 to 850,000 distinct CDR3 sequences listed, under 35% were seen once; the top ten hold over 10%. The antigens for these receptors are not known. Sample: cultured CD8+ T cells from PBMCs, taken from culture after CMV antigen stimulation. These receptor sequences come from a human donor in good health (CMV status not recorded). Some clones in this sample may be carry-over from other donors' samples.

This rearrangement joins TRBV9 to TRBJ1-5, with 7 bases that match TRBD1. Germline V lookup: CDR1 SGDLS, CDR2 YYNGEE. CDR3 length: 14 amino acids. The ends lost 3 bases at V and 4 bases at J; junction bases unmatched: 4. The CDR3 region has the DNA TGTGCCAGCAGCGAGGGACAGCTTAATCAGCCCCAGCATTTT. This sequence encodes CASSEGQLNQPQHF.

CDR3 nucleotide sequence: TGTGCCAGCAGCGTAGACAGGGGCGGGAGGAACACTGAAGCTTTCTTT. Its protein product is CASSVDRGGRNTEAFF. V and J are TRBV9 and TRBJ1-1, with TRBD1 identical over 7 bases. V trimming: 0 bases; J trimming: 1 base; junction bases outside the gene matches: 6. CDR3 length equals 16 residues. Germline loops: CDR1 SGDLS, CDR2 YYNGEE.

This clonotype has only one observation. V gene TRBV6-1 combines with J gene TRBJ1-2, with 7 bases matching TRBD1. Germline CDR1 MNHNS, CDR2 SASEGT. The CDR3 contains 12 residues. With 7 bases clipped from V and 8 bases from J, the junction kept 7 bases outside the gene matches. Here the CDR3 reads CASTPGQRGYTF. CDR3 in DNA: TGTGCCAGCACCCCGGGACAGCGCGGCTACACCTTC.